The 32 T cell receptor beta chains below come from one sample, sequenced in a study of blood T cell repertoires in COVID-19. TCRdb's copy holds only in-frame clones and misses some; the assay was immunoSEQ multiplex PCR. The data show roughly 70,000 clones, with around nine tenths seen just once and around 8% held by the top ten. Sequencing used peripheral blood. The receptors derive from a human donor in a cohort sampled during active COVID-19.

This clone appeared once. The V call is TRBV11-2, the J call TRBJ2-6, with 12 positions matching TRBD1. V gave up 5 bases and J gave up 3 bases; unmatched junction bases: 8. CDR3 length: 18 amino acids. The germline V gene encodes CDR1 SGHAT and CDR2 FQNNGV. In DNA form, the CDR3 reads TGTGCCAGCAGCCCATGGCGGGACAGGGGGCGTGGGGCCAACGTCCTGACTTTC. It encodes CASSPWRDRGRGANVLTF.

The chain recombines TRBV5-6 with TRBJ2-7, with 11 bases fitting TRBD1. The CDR3 spans 14 residues. The V and J ends lost 2 bases and 7 bases, in that order; junction bases with no gene match: 5. Germline loops: CDR1 SGHDT, CDR2 YYEEEE. CDR3 loop: CASSFGQGAGEQYF. In DNA, the CDR3 is TGTGCCAGCAGCTTCGGACAGGGGGCGGGGGAGCAGTACTTC.

This clone was seen only a few times. The rearrangement joins TRBV5-6 to TRBJ1-5; D not certain. The CDR3 is 13 amino acids. Trimming removed 0 bases from V and 10 bases from J, with 11 bases in between. Germline V gene sequence: CDR1 SGHDT, CDR2 YYEEEE. The CDR3 DNA is TGTGCCAGCAGCTTGGGGGTTGCAGGACCCCAGCATTTT. It codes for CASSLGVAGPQHF.

V is TRBV19 and J is TRBJ1-5; TRBD1 is a possible D gene (5 bases). The germline V gene encodes CDR1 LNHDA and CDR2 SQIVND (reference sequence). Deletions cut 3 bases from V and 11 bases from J, with 11 bases between. CDR3 length equals 12 residues. The CDR3 nucleotides are TGTGCCAGTAGTATTTGGGGGGAAACCCAGCATTTT. Amino acid sequence: CASSIWGETQHF.

This chain links TRBV19 with TRBJ1-1; D is ambiguous. Looked up from germline, CDR1 is LNHDA and CDR2 is SQIVND (reference sequence). This CDR3 contains 13 residues. Trimming took 6 bases from V and 2 from J, leaving 10 bases between them. CDR3 loop: CASSTRGNTEAFF. The CDR3 DNA is TGTGCCAGTAGCACCCGGGGAAACACTGAAGCTTTCTTT. Together with reference TRBV19 and TRBJ1-1, the CDR3 gives the full variable domain: DGGITQSPKYLFRKEGQNVTLSCEQNLNHDAMYWYRQDPGQGLRLIYYSQIVNDFQKGDIAEGYSVSREKKESFPLTVTSAQKNPTAFYLCASSTRGNTEAFFGQGTRLTVV.

This clone was seen a single time. The rearrangement joins TRBV9 to TRBJ1-2, with a weak D call TRBD1 (6 bases). V was pared by 0 bases and J by 5 bases, with 8 bases between. CDR1 and CDR2 from the germline V gene are SGDLS and YYNGEE. This CDR3 comprises 13 residues. CDR3 region: CASSVGDTYGYTF. DNA for the CDR3: TGTGCCAGCAGCGTAGGGGACACTTATGGCTACACCTTC.

V is TRBV19 and J is TRBJ2-7; 12 bases agree with TRBD2. The CDR3 length is 15 residues. Trimming cost V 5 bases and J 6 bases; bases outside gene matches: 8. CDR1 and CDR2 from the germline V gene are LNHDA and SQIVND (reference sequence). The CDR3 here is CASSPLTSGGSEQYF. DNA for the CDR3: TGTGCCAGTAGTCCCCTGACTAGCGGGGGCTCCGAGCAGTACTTC.

The sample holds a few counts of this clone. The chain couples TRBV2 to TRBJ1-1, with TRBD1 identical over 7 bases. Trimming removed 9 bases from V and 3 bases from J; junction bases left unmatched: 10. Germline V gene sequence: CDR1 SNHLY, CDR2 FYNNEI. This CDR3 is built from 14 residues. The CDR3 DNA reads as TGTGCCAGTGACAGGGATTCCAAGCACACTGAAGCTTTCTTT. Its translation: CASDRDSKHTEAFF.

The rearrangement joins TRBV19 to TRBJ1-1; no reliable D call. The ends were cut back, 5 bases at V and 1 base at J, with 8 bases in the middle. Germline CDR1 LNHDA, CDR2 SQIVND (reference sequence). This CDR3 is 13 amino acids long. Written as DNA, the CDR3 is TGTGCCAGTAGTTTGAACACGAACACTGAAGCTTTCTTT. It encodes CASSLNTNTEAFF.

The rearrangement uses TRBV30 and TRBJ2-7, with 7 bases identical to TRBD1. CDR3 length equals 14 residues. Germline V gives CDR1 GTSNPN, CDR2 SVGIG (reference sequence). V was pared by 0 bases and J by 2 bases, with 4 bases of the junction left unmatched. The CDR3 coding sequence is TGTGCCTGGAGTGTAAATACAGGGGCCTACGAGCAGTACTTC. This sequence encodes CAWSVNTGAYEQYF.

This sequence joins TRBV27 and TRBJ1-2; unclear D gene. Germline V CDR1 and CDR2: MNHEY, SMNVEV (reference sequence). The CDR3 has 13 amino acids. Trimming removed 7 bases at V and 6 bases at J, with 15 bases between. CDR3 amino acids: CASKDSGSNGYTF. Here the CDR3 DNA reads TGTGCCAGCAAGGATTCAGGCTCTAATGGCTACACCTTC.

The V gene is TRBV11-2, the J gene TRBJ2-7; D not resolved. The CDR3 runs 16 residues. Trimming took 2 bases from V and 1 from J, leaving 15 bases between them. The germline V gene encodes CDR1 SGHAT and CDR2 FQNNGV. Here the CDR3 DNA reads TGTGCCAGCAGCTTAAGATCGAGGCCCTCTTCCTACGAGCAGTACTTC. The encoded protein is CASSLRSRPSSYEQYF.

This chain uses TRBV12-1 with TRBJ1-1; the D call TRBD1 from the table was never checked on the DNA. TRBV12-1 is tagged as a pseudogene. This CDR3 spans 15 amino acids. The CDR3 DNA sequence: TGTGCCAGCAGCCACCTGGACAGGGGTGACACTGAAGCTTTCTTT. As protein: CASSHLDRGDTEAFF.

This chain links TRBV4-2 with TRBJ2-7, with D hard to call. The germline V gene has CDR1 LGHNA and CDR2 YNFKEQ. The CDR3 runs 14 residues. Between the trimmed V and J ends, which lost 0 bases and 6 bases, there was a span of 12 bases. CDR3 region: CASSQEEVAGEQYF. CDR3 DNA: TGTGCCAGCAGCCAAGAAGAGGTAGCCGGCGAGCAGTACTTC.

The CDR3 loop is CASSLSGGLEVEQYF. The CDR3 nucleotides read TGTGCCAGCAGCTTAAGCGGGGGACTAGAAGTCGAGCAGTACTTC. V gene TRBV7-3 combines with J gene TRBJ2-7; 8 bases are shared with TRBD2. There are 15 residues in the CDR3. The V gene end was trimmed by 1 base and the J gene end by 6 bases; junction bases not matched to a gene: 8. Germline V gives CDR1 SGHTA, CDR2 FQGTGA. The variable domain in full, completed from reference TRBV7-3 and TRBJ2-7, reads GAGVSQTPSNKVTEKGKYVELRCDPISGHTALYWYRQSLGQGPEFLIYFQGTGAADDSGLPNDRFFAVRPEGSVSTLKIQRTERGDSAVYLCASSLSGGLEVEQYFGPGTRLTVT.

The chain joins TRBV4-3 to TRBJ1-4; D gene ambiguous. V was shortened by 4 bases and J by 0 bases, with 6 bases between the two germline ends. CDR1 and CDR2 from the germline V gene are LGHNA and YSLEER. The CDR3 is 14 amino acids. The CDR3, as DNA: TGCGCCAGCAGCCCCGGGTCAACTAATGAAAAACTGTTTTTT. It yields the protein CASSPGSTNEKLFF.

J is TRBJ2-7 and V is TRBV14; D might be TRBD1 (5 bases). This CDR3 has 15 amino acids. Per germline, CDR1 SGHDN and CDR2 FVKESK. Trimming removed 0 bases at V and 0 bases at J, with 9 bases between. This CDR3 is CASSQDPGNSYEQYF. CDR3 in DNA: TGTGCCAGCAGCCAAGATCCAGGGAACTCCTACGAGCAGTACTTC.

The chain joins TRBV2 to TRBJ2-7, with D possibly TRBD1 on 6 matching bases. Germline CDR1 is SNHLY and CDR2 is FYNNEI. The CDR3 contains 16 residues. Between the trimmed V and J ends, which lost 6 bases and 1 base, there was a span of 19 bases. CDR3 nucleotides: TGTGCCAGCAGAGGCGGAACAGGGACCCCTTCCTACGAGCAGTACTTC. Translation gives CASRGGTGTPSYEQYF. The entire variable domain, with the rest obtained from reference TRBV2 and TRBJ2-7, is as follows: EPEVTQTPSHQVTQMGQEVILRCVPISNHLYFYWYRQILGQKVEFLVSFYNNEISEKSEIFDDQFSVERPDGSNFTLKIRSTKLEDSAMYFCASRGGTGTPSYEQYFGPGTRLTVT.

The rearrangement joins TRBV5-6 to TRBJ1-5, with TRBD1 identical over 7 bases. With V trimmed by 2 bases and J by 4 bases, 6 bases remained unmatched. The germline V gene encodes CDR1 SGHDT and CDR2 YYEEEE. The CDR3 runs to 15 residues. The CDR3 region is CASSFGTEKNQPQHF. CDR3 bases: TGTGCCAGCAGCTTCGGGACAGAGAAAAATCAGCCCCAGCATTTT.

The chain employs TRBV19 and TRBJ1-1; D not certain. The CDR3 sequence is 15 residues long. The germline V and J ends were trimmed by 3 bases and 6 bases, with 17 bases remaining between them. CDR1 LNHDA and CDR2 SQIVND come from the germline V gene (reference sequence). In DNA form, the CDR3 reads TGTGCCAGTAGTATTCGGACTTCTAAGGTTGCTGAAGCTTTCTTT. Amino acid sequence: CASSIRTSKVAEAFF.

This clone has more than one count but fewer than ten. The rearrangement links TRBV2 to TRBJ1-3; a weak D match, TRBD1 (5 bases). V was trimmed by 1 base and J by 2 bases, leaving 12 bases between them. From germline, CDR1 is SNHLY and CDR2 FYNNEI. The CDR3 is 16 amino acids. The CDR3 DNA follows: TGTGCCAGCAGTGAAGACCCGACAGCTCCTGGAAACACCATATATTTT. It translates to CASSEDPTAPGNTIYF.

This clone is a singleton in its sample. The CDR3 here is CASSLTGKVTEAFF. CDR3 nucleotide sequence: TGTGCCAGCAGCTTGACCGGGAAGGTCACTGAAGCTTTCTTT. This chain uses TRBV5-6 with TRBJ1-1; no clear D. V lost 1 base and J lost 4, with 11 bases in between. The germline V gene encodes CDR1 SGHDT and CDR2 YYEEEE. This CDR3 is built from 14 residues.

This clone was detected a few times. The chain has TRBV4-2 and TRBJ1-2; TRBD1 matches at 7 bases. CDR3 length equals 16 residues. Germline CDR1 and CDR2: LGHNA and YNFKEQ. V was pared by 2 bases and J by 5 bases, with 11 bases of the junction left unmatched. The CDR3 DNA follows: TGTGCCAGCAGCCAAAAAGACGGGGACAGCGTATATGGCTACACCTTC. Its translation is CASSQKDGDSVYGYTF.

This chain links TRBV27 with TRBJ2-7; 7 nucleotides align to TRBD1. Looked up from germline, CDR1 is MNHEY and CDR2 is SMNVEV (reference sequence). V gave up 6 bases and J gave up 2 bases; unmatched junction bases: 13. This CDR3 is 16 amino acids long. The CDR3 sequence is CASRRAGTADPYEQYF. The CDR3, as DNA: TGTGCCAGCAGACGGGCCGGGACAGCGGATCCCTACGAGCAGTACTTC.

CDR3 residues: CASREGQNTEAFF. CDR3 nucleotide sequence: TGTGCCAGCAGGGAGGGGCAGAACACTGAAGCTTTCTTT. The chain recombines TRBV7-2 with TRBJ1-1; TRBD1 might be the D (5 bases). Germline V gene data show CDR1 as SGHTA and CDR2 as FQGNSA. Trimming cost V 6 bases and J 1 base, with 9 bases left between them. The CDR3 covers 13 residues.

This chain links TRBV19 with TRBJ1-5, with TRBD1 identical over 10 bases. Trimming cost V 7 bases and J 5 bases; bases outside gene matches: 11. Germline assignment: CDR1 LNHDA and CDR2 SQIVND (reference sequence). This CDR3 comprises 16 residues. CDR3 sequence reads: CASNLGTGASHQPQHF. CDR3 DNA sequence: TGTGCCAGTAACCTGGGGACAGGGGCTTCTCATCAGCCCCAGCATTTT.

The chain combines TRBV2 with TRBJ2-1, with TRBD2 matching 8 bases. The germline CDR1 and CDR2 sequences are SNHLY and FYNNEI. This CDR3 contains 15 residues. The V segment lost 8 bases and the J segment 1 base; nucleotides outside the gene matches: 7. This chain's CDR3 is CASLILAVSYNEQFF. The CDR3 bases are TGTGCCAGCTTGATACTAGCGGTGTCCTACAATGAGCAGTTCTTC.

V is TRBV6-5 and J is TRBJ2-7; 7 nucleotides match TRBD1. Per the germline V gene, CDR1 is MNHEY and CDR2 is SVGAGI. J was trimmed by 5 bases and V by 4 bases; bases with no gene match: 8. The CDR3 loop spans 14 amino acids. The CDR3: CASSSGQGVHEQYF. The CDR3 coding sequence is TGTGCCAGCAGTTCGGGTCAGGGGGTCCACGAGCAGTACTTC.

This CDR3 is CASSSYFQGLRKDTEAFF. DNA for the CDR3: TGTGCCAGCAGCTCGTACTTCCAGGGATTAAGAAAGGACACTGAAGCTTTCTTT. This rearrangement joins TRBV11-2 to TRBJ1-1, with a weak D call TRBD1 (5 bases). Deletions cut 4 bases from V and 3 bases from J, with 24 bases between. The CDR3 loop spans 18 amino acids. Germline CDR1 reads SGHAT; CDR2 reads FQNNGV.

The rearrangement links TRBV27 to TRBJ1-1; no firm D call. Trimming pared 3 bases from V and 0 bases from J, leaving 14 bases between. This CDR3 has 16 residues. Germline V CDR1 and CDR2: MNHEY, SMNVEV (reference sequence). CDR3 nucleotide sequence: TGTGCCAGCAGTTTCAAGAGTGGAGATTTGAACACTGAAGCTTTCTTT. This encodes CASSFKSGDLNTEAFF.

This chain joins TRBV29-1 and TRBJ1-3, with 8 bases matching TRBD1. J gave up 4 bases and V 6 bases, and 11 bases lay outside the gene matches. Germline CDR1 reads SQVTM; CDR2 reads ANQGSEA. This CDR3 is 15 amino acids long. CDR3 amino acids: CSVSGQGLGGNTIYF. The CDR3 DNA sequence: TGCAGCGTATCCGGACAGGGATTAGGAGGAAACACCATATATTTT.

In its sample, this clone was seen once. J is TRBJ2-7 and V is TRBV18, with 7 nucleotides matching TRBD1. V shed 2 bases, J shed 5 bases, and the junction held 12 bases outside the gene matches. Germline assignment: CDR1 KGHSH and CDR2 LQKENI. The CDR3 is 16 amino acids. The CDR3 sequence is CASSPFTRDRPNEQYF. CDR3 DNA sequence: TGTGCCAGCTCACCATTTACCCGGGACAGACCTAACGAGCAGTACTTC.